Here is one T cell receptor (beta chain) with its context. This record belongs to a study of blood T cell repertoires in COVID-19. Background on the study: Specimens from acute and convalescent COVID-19 originated in the United States, Italy and Spain. The analysed material was cDNA or gDNA that came from T cells, B-cell-depleted T cells, or PBMCs.

Authors' methods: How many nucleated cells were present was estimated from reference gene primer amplification. TCRdb keeps only in-frame clones here, not all; method: immunoSEQ multiplex PCR. Clonal size and the V and J genes are those of that table, whereas D and trimming came from the DNA. The table has hundreds of thousands of clones, 84% seen once. V was shortened by 6 bases and J by 4 bases, with 21 bases between the two germline ends. There are 16 residues in the CDR3. The germline CDR1 and CDR2 sequences are SGHTA and FQGNSA. What was sequenced was peripheral blood. This clonotype originated in an elderly woman with active or convalescent COVID-19. This sequence joins TRBV7-2 and TRBJ1-1; a possible D gene is TRBD1 (5 bases). The CDR3 sequence: CASRVGTRGFRTEAFF. CDR3 bases: TGTGCCAGCAGGGTAGGAACAAGGGGATTTCGCACTGAAGCTTTCTTT.